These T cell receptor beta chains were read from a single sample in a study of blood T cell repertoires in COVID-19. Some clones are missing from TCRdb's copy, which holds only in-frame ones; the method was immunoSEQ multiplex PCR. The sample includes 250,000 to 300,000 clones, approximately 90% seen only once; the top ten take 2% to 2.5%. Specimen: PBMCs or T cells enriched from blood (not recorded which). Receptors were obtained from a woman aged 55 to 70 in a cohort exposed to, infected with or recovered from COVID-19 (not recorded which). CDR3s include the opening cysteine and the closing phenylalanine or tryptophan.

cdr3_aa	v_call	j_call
CASSLSQGIVGYTF	TRBV19	TRBJ1-2
CASKVETSGYEQYF	TRBV2	TRBJ2-7
CASSQEYSGVGGYTF	TRBV4-3	TRBJ1-2
CATSRLQGNNSPLHF	TRBV15	TRBJ1-6
CASSVSGLDTIYF	TRBV9	TRBJ1-3
CASKRLENTGELFF	TRBV19	TRBJ2-2
CATSDPGQGWQGEQFF	TRBV24-1	TRBJ2-1
CAWSVGTGVEGPQHF	TRBV30	TRBJ1-5
CASSPYGISGANVLTF	TRBV6-6	TRBJ2-6
CAGGPGLAGAGGAPDTQYF	TRBV2	TRBJ2-3
CASSQVLQGASNEKLFF	TRBV4-1	TRBJ1-4
CASSKPPRGQTTTNEKLFF	TRBV21-1	TRBJ1-4
CASSRRQAEGSYEQYF	TRBV7-9	TRBJ2-7
CASSGGGLGSEAFF	TRBV5-1	TRBJ1-1
CASSVSGGSNQPQHF	TRBV5-1	TRBJ1-5
CASSPTGNTGELFF	TRBV5-1	TRBJ2-2
CATFGREGSYNEQFF	TRBV15	TRBJ2-1
CASSLGYSNEQFF	TRBV7-2	TRBJ2-1
CASSQGQVNTDTQYF	TRBV5-6	TRBJ2-3
CASSQDWWMVAGSYEQYF	TRBV3-1/TRBV3-2	TRBJ2-7
CASSPRDRGNLNTEAFF	TRBV27	TRBJ1-1
CATPGTPHGEQYF	TRBV6-5	TRBJ2-7
CASGLVQLSGNTIYF	TRBV12-5	TRBJ1-3
CASSRGWNQPQHF	TRBV3-1/TRBV3-2	TRBJ1-5
CASSRANVLTF	TRBV7-6	TRBJ2-6
CASSQGSGQGWDNEQFF	TRBV3-1/TRBV3-2	TRBJ2-1
CASSNSGEAFF	TRBV5-1	TRBJ1-1
CASSAHTGITDTQYF	TRBV9	TRBJ2-3
CASSPTGDNQPQHF	TRBV6-2/TRBV6-3	TRBJ1-5
CASSLMSGNEKLFF	TRBV28	TRBJ1-4
CASSESGGGELYNEQFF	TRBV10-1	TRBJ2-1
CASSVASGRAGANVLTF	TRBV9	TRBJ2-6
CASSDRGIGYTF	TRBV6-4	TRBJ1-2
CASRPGQGSNQPQHF	TRBV28	TRBJ1-5
CASSLVSSGGNYGYTF	TRBV11-2	TRBJ1-2
CASSLSTPTGTGELFF	TRBV5-4	TRBJ2-2
CASSAGLPAGSYNEQFF	TRBV19	TRBJ2-1
CASSCMETGAYNEQFF	TRBV21-1	TRBJ2-1
CASSPQTGNNEQFF	TRBV11-3	TRBJ2-1
CASSLGPDKVSYEQYF	TRBV13	TRBJ2-7